This T cell receptor (beta chain) was retrieved from a study of cytomegalovirus exposure and HLA in healthy donors. The PCR had 60 Vbeta and 13 Jbeta primers. This table comes from immunoSEQ multiplex PCR, and its TCRdb copy is limited to in-frame clones, with some not included. The data hold about 120,000 clones, with roughly four fifths observed a single time. Details on this clone: The junction differs from germline at one of its ends, possibly a read error.

The CDR3 has 15 amino acids. The germline gives CDR1 SEHNR, CDR2 FQNEAQ (reference sequence). The sequence was obtained from a man aged 35-49 years in good health and CMV-seronegative. The V call is TRBV7-9, the J call TRBJ2-2; D possibly corresponds to TRBD1 (6 bases). The sample was PBMCs. The CDR3 nucleotides are TGTTCCAGCAGCCCACCGACAGGAATCACCGGGGAGCTGTTTTTT. This sequence encodes CSSSPPTGITGELFF.